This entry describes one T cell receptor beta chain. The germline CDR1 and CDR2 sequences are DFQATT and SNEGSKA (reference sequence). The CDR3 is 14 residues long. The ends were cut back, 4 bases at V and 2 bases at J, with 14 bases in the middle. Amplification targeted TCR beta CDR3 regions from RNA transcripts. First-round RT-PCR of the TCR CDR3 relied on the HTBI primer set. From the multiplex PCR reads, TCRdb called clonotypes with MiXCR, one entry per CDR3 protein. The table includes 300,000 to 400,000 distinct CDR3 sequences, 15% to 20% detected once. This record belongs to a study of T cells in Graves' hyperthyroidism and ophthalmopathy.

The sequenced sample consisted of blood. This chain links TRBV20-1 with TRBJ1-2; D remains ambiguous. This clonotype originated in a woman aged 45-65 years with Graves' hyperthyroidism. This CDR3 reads CSATTSVLNYGYTF. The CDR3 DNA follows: TGCAGTGCTACCACGTCGGTGTTAAACTATGGCTACACCTTC.